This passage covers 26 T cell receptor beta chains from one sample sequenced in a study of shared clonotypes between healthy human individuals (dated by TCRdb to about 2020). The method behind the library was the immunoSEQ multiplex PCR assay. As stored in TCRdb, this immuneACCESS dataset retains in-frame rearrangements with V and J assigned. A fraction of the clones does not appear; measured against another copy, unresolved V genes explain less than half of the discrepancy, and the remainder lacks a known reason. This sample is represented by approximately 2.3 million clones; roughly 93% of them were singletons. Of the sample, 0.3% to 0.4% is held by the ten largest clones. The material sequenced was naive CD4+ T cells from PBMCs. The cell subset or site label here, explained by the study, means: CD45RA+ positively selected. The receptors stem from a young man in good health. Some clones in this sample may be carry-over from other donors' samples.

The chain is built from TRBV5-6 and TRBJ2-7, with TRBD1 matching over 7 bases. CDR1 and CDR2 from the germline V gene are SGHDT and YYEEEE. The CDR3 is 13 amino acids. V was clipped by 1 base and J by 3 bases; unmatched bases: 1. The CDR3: CASSLYRGYEQYF. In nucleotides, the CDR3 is TGTGCCAGCAGCTTGTACAGGGGCTACGAGCAGTACTTC. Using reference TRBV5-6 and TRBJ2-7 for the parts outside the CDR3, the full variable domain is DAGVTQSPTHLIKTRGQQVTLRCSPKSGHDTVSWYQQALGQGPQFIFQYYEEEERQRGNFPDRFSGHQFPNYSSELNVNALLLGDSALYLCASSLYRGYEQYFGPGTRLTVT.

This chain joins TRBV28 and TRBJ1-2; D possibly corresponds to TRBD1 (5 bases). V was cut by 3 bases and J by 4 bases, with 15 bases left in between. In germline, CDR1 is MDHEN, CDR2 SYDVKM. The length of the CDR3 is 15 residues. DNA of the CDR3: TGTGCCAGCAGTTTTATGGTGGGGCGCCGCTATGGCTACACCTTC. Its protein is CASSFMVGRRYGYTF.

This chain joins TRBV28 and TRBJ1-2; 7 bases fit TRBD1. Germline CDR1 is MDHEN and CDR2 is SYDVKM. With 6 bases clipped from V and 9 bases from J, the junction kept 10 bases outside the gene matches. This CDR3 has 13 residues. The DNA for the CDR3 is TGTGCCAGCAGAATCCGGGACAGCGGAAGCTACACCTTC. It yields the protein CASRIRDSGSYTF.

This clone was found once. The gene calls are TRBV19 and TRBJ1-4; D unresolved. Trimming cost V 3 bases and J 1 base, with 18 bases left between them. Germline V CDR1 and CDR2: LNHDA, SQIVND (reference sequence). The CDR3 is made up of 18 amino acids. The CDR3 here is CASSILTGSAGTNEKLFF. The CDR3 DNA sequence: TGTGCCAGTAGTATCCTGACGGGGTCGGCGGGAACTAATGAAAAACTGTTTTTT.

CDR3 nucleotide sequence: TGTGCCAGTCAATTACAGGGGGCTATGGATTCACCCCTCCACTTT. This codes for CASQLQGAMDSPLHF. The chain carries TRBV6-5 and TRBJ1-6, with TRBD1 matching over 9 bases. The CDR3 spans 15 residues. V trimming: 9 bases; J trimming: 8 bases; junction bases outside the gene matches: 11. Germline V gene lookup returns CDR1 MNHEY and CDR2 SVGAGI.

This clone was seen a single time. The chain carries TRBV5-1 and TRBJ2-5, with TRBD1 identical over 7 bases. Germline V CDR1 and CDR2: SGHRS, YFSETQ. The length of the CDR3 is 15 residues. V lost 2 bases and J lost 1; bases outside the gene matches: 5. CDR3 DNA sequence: TGCGCCAGCAGCTTCGGGACAGCGATCCAAGAGACCCAGTACTTC. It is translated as CASSFGTAIQETQYF.

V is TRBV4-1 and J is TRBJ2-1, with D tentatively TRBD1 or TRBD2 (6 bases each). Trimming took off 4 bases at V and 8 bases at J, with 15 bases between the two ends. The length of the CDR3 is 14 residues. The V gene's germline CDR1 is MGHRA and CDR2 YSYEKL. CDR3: CASSLPAGEDEQFF. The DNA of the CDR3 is TGCGCCAGCAGCCTGCCAGCAGGGGAGGATGAGCAGTTCTTC.

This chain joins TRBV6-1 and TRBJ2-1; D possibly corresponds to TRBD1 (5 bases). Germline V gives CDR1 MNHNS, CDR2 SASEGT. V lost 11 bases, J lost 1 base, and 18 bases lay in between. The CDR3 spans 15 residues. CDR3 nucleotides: TGTGCCGTGTCTAAGGGGAAAGTATCCTACAATGAGCAGTTCTTC. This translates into CAVSKGKVSYNEQFF.

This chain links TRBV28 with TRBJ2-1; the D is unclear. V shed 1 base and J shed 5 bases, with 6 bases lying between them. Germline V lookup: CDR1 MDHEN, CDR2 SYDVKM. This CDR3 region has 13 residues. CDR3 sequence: CASSLSDDNEQFF. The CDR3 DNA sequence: TGTGCCAGCAGTTTATCGGACGACAATGAGCAGTTCTTC.

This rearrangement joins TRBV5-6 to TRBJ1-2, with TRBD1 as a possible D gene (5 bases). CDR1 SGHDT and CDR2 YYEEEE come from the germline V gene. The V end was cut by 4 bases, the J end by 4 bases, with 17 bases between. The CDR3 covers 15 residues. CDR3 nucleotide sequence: TGTGCCAGCAGCGCCCGCCCGGGACGGTTCTATGGCTACACCTTC. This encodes CASSARPGRFYGYTF.

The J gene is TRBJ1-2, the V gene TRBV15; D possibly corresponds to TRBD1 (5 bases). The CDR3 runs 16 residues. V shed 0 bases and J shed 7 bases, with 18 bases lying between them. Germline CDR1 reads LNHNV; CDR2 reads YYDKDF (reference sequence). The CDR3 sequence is CATSRDFSGGAGGYTF. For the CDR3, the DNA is TGTGCCACCAGCAGAGATTTTTCGGGGGGAGCTGGTGGCTACACCTTC.

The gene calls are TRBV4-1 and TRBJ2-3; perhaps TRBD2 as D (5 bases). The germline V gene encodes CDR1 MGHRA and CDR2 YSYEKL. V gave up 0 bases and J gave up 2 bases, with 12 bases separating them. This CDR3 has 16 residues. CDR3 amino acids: CASSQENERSTDTQYF. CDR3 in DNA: TGCGCCAGCAGCCAAGAGAACGAGCGGTCCACAGATACGCAGTATTTT.

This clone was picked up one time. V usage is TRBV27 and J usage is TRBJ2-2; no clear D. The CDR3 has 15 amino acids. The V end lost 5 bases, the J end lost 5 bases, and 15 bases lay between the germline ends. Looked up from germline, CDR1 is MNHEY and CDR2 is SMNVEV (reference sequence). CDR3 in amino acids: CASSPLTQRTGELFF. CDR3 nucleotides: TGTGCCAGCAGTCCCCTAACCCAGCGAACCGGGGAGCTGTTTTTT.

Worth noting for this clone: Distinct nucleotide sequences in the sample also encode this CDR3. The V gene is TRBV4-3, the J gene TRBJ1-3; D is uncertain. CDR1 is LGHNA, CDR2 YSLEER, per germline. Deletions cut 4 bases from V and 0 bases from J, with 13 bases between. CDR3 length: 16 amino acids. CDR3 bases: TGCGCCAGCAGCCCTCGAGGAGGGAGCTCTGGAAACACCATATATTTT. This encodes CASSPRGGSSGNTIYF.

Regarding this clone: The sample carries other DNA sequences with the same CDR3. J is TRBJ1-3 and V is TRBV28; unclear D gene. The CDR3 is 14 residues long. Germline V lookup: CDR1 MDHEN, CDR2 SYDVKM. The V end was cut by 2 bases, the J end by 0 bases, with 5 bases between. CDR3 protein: CASSLLGSGNTIYF. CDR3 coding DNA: TGTGCCAGCAGTTTACTGGGCTCTGGAAACACCATATATTTT. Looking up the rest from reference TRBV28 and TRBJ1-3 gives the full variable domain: DVKVTQSSRYLVKRTGEKVFLECVQDMDHENMFWYRQDPGLGLRLIYFSYDVKMKEKGDIPEGYSVSREKKERFSLILESASTNQTSMYLCASSLLGSGNTIYFGEGSWLTVV.

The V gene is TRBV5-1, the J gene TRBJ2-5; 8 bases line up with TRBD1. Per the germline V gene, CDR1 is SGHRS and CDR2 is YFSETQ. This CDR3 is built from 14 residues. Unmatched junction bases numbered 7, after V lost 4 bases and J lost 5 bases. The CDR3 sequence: CASSLGQGMETQYF. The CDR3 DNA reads TGCGCCAGCAGCCTTGGACAGGGAATGGAGACCCAGTACTTC.

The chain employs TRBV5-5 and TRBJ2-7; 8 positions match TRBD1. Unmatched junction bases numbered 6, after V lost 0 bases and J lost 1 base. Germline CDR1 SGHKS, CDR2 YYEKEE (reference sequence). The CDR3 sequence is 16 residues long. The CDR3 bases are TGTGCCAGCAGCTTGGCCGACAGGGGTTCTTCCTACGAGCAGTACTTC. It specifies CASSLADRGSSYEQYF.

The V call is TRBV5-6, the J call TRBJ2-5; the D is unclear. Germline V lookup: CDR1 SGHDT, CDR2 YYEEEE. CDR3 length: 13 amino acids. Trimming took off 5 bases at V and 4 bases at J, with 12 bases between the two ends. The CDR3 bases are TGTGCCAGCAGGCCCGGGCGGCGAGAGACCCAGTACTTC. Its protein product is CASRPGRRETQYF. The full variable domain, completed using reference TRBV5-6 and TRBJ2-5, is DAGVTQSPTHLIKTRGQQVTLRCSPKSGHDTVSWYQQALGQGPQFIFQYYEEEERQRGNFPDRFSGHQFPNYSSELNVNALLLGDSALYLCASRPGRRETQYFGPGTRLLVL.

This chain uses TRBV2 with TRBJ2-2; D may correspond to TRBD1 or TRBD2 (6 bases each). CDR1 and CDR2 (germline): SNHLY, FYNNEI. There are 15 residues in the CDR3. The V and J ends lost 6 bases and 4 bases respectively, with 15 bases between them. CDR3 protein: CASRGPGASTGELFF. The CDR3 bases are TGTGCCAGCAGGGGACCGGGGGCGAGCACCGGGGAGCTGTTTTTT.

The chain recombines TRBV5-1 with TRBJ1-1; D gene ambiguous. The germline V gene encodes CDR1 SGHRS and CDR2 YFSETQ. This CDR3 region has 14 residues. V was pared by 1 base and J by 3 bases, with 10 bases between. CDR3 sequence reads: CASSLKLDDTEAFF. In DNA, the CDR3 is TGCGCCAGCAGCTTGAAGCTGGATGACACTGAAGCTTTCTTT.

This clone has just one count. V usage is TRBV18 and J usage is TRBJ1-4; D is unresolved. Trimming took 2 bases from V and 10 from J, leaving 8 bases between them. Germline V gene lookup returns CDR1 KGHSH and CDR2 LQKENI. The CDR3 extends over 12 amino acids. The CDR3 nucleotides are TGTGCCAGCTCACCAACAGATGGAAAACTGTTTTTT. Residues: CASSPTDGKLFF.

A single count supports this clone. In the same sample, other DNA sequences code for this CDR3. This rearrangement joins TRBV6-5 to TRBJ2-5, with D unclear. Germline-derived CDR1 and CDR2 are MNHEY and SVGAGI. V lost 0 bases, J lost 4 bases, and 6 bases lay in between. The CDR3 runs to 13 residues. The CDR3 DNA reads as TGTGCCAGCAGTTACTCGGGCAGAGAGACCCAGTACTTC. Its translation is CASSYSGRETQYF.

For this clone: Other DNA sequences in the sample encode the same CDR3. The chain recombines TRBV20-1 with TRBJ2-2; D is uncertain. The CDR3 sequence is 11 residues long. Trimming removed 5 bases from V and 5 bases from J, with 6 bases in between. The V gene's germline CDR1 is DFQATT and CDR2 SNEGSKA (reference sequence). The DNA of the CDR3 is TGCAGTGCTCGGGTAACCGGGGAGCTGTTTTTT. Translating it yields CSARVTGELFF.

Here the CDR3 reads CASSPLRQGNTEAFF. The CDR3 DNA reads TGCGCCAGCAGCCCACTTAGACAGGGGAACACTGAAGCTTTCTTT. This chain connects TRBV5-1 to TRBJ1-1, with TRBD1 matching 7 bases. Germline V CDR1 and CDR2: SGHRS, YFSETQ. J lost 1 base, V lost 4 bases, and 7 bases had no gene match. The CDR3 totals 15 residues.

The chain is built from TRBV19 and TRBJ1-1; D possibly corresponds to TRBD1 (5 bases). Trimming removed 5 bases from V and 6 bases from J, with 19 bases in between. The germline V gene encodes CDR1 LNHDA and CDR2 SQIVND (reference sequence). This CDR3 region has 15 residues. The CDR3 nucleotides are TGTGCCAGTAGTCCGGTCCGGACCCAGGGCGCTGAAGCTTTCTTT. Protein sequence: CASSPVRTQGAEAFF.

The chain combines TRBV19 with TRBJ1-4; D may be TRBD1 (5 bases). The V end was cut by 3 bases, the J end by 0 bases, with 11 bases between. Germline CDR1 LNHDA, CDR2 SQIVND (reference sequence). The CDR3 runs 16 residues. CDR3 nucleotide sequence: TGTGCCAGTAGTATGGCCAGGGCCCCAACTAATGAAAAACTGTTTTTT. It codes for CASSMARAPTNEKLFF. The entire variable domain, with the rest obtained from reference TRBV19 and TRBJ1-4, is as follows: DGGITQSPKYLFRKEGQNVTLSCEQNLNHDAMYWYRQDPGQGLRLIYYSQIVNDFQKGDIAEGYSVSREKKESFPLTVTSAQKNPTAFYLCASSMARAPTNEKLFFGSGTQLSVL.